Below, one TCR beta chain is given with its context. Its antigen is as yet unknown. This entry comes from a study of beta chain features in type 1 diabetes. Study observations and caveats: Shortening of TCRB CDR3s, moderate but significant, appeared in all four CD4+ subsets of Type 1 diabetes patients. Patients with type 1 diabetes carried fewer insertions and had more deletions at their VDJ junctions. Compared to healthy donors, patients appeared to have naive, central memory and Treg TCRB repertoires that were more alike.

Every bit of the isolated RNA underwent reverse transcription, so sequencing read expressed TCRB transcripts. Some clones are missing from TCRdb's copy, which holds only in-frame ones; the method was immunoSEQ multiplex PCR. The table shows under 300,000 clones, with under 13% occurring only once. Donors contributed one heparinised blood draw apiece, averaging roughly 0.12 L. Each sorted population was over 95% pure. CDR1 is SGDLS and CDR2 is YYNGEE in the germline V gene. V was pared by 0 bases and J by 6 bases, with 5 bases of the junction left unmatched. The CDR3 length is 16 residues. Material: naive CD4+ T cells from blood. The TCR was taken from a man aged 25 to 45 with type 1 diabetes. V is TRBV9 and J is TRBJ2-1, with 11 bases lining up with TRBD1. CDR3 bases: TGTGCCAGCAGCGTAGGGGGACAGGGGGGCTTCAATGAGCAGTTCTTC. Protein sequence: CASSVGGQGGFNEQFF.